The rows below give T cell receptor beta chains drawn from one sample of a study of response to subunit inactivated influenza vaccine. TCRdb called the RT-PCR reads again in MiXCR, with one record for every CDR3 protein. Altogether hundreds of thousands of distinct CDR3 sequences are present, around 16% being singletons, with the ten largest covering under 14%. Sequencing used PBMCs from blood, obtained approximately 13 days after vaccination. These receptors were obtained from a man between 50 and 59 years old who received an inactivated influenza vaccine. The conserved cysteine and the conserved F or W are not part of the CDR3 here. Each record gives: CDR3 length, J gene, V gene, CDR3 protein.

10 | TRBJ1-5 | TRBV7-9 | ASGLRDQPQH
15 | TRBJ2-3 | TRBV27 | ASSLLRREGRADTQY
12 | TRBJ1-4 | TRBV6-1 | ASKWTPTNEKLF
14 | TRBJ2-1 | TRBV5-1 | ASSLFSGKVYNEQF
12 | TRBJ1-1 | TRBV6-1 | ASSRSDRNTEAF
12 | TRBJ1-2 | TRBV30 | AWSVKGQKYGYT
12 | TRBJ2-3 | TRBV7-2 | ASSGYASTDTQY
15 | TRBJ2-3 | TRBV7-2 | ASSSGSSGGRTDTQY
16 | TRBJ2-6 | TRBV11-2 | ASSQVPAGGLGANVLT
12 | TRBJ2-7 | TRBV13 | ASSPSGVVYEQY